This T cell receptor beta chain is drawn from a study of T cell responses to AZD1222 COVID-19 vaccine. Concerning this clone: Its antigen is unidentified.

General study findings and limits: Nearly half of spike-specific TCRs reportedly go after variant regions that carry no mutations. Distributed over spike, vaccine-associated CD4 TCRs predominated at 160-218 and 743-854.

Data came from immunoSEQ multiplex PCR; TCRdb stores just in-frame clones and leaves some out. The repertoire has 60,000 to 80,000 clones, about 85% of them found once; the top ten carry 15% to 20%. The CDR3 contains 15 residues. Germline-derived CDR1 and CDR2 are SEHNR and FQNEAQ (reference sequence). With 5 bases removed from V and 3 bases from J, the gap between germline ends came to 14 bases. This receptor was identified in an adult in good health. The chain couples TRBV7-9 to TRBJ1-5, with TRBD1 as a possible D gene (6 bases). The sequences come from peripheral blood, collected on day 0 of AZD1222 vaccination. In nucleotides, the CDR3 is TGTGCCAGCAGCCCGCTAGGGGGATCCAATCAGCCCCAGCATTTT. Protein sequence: CASSPLGGSNQPQHF.